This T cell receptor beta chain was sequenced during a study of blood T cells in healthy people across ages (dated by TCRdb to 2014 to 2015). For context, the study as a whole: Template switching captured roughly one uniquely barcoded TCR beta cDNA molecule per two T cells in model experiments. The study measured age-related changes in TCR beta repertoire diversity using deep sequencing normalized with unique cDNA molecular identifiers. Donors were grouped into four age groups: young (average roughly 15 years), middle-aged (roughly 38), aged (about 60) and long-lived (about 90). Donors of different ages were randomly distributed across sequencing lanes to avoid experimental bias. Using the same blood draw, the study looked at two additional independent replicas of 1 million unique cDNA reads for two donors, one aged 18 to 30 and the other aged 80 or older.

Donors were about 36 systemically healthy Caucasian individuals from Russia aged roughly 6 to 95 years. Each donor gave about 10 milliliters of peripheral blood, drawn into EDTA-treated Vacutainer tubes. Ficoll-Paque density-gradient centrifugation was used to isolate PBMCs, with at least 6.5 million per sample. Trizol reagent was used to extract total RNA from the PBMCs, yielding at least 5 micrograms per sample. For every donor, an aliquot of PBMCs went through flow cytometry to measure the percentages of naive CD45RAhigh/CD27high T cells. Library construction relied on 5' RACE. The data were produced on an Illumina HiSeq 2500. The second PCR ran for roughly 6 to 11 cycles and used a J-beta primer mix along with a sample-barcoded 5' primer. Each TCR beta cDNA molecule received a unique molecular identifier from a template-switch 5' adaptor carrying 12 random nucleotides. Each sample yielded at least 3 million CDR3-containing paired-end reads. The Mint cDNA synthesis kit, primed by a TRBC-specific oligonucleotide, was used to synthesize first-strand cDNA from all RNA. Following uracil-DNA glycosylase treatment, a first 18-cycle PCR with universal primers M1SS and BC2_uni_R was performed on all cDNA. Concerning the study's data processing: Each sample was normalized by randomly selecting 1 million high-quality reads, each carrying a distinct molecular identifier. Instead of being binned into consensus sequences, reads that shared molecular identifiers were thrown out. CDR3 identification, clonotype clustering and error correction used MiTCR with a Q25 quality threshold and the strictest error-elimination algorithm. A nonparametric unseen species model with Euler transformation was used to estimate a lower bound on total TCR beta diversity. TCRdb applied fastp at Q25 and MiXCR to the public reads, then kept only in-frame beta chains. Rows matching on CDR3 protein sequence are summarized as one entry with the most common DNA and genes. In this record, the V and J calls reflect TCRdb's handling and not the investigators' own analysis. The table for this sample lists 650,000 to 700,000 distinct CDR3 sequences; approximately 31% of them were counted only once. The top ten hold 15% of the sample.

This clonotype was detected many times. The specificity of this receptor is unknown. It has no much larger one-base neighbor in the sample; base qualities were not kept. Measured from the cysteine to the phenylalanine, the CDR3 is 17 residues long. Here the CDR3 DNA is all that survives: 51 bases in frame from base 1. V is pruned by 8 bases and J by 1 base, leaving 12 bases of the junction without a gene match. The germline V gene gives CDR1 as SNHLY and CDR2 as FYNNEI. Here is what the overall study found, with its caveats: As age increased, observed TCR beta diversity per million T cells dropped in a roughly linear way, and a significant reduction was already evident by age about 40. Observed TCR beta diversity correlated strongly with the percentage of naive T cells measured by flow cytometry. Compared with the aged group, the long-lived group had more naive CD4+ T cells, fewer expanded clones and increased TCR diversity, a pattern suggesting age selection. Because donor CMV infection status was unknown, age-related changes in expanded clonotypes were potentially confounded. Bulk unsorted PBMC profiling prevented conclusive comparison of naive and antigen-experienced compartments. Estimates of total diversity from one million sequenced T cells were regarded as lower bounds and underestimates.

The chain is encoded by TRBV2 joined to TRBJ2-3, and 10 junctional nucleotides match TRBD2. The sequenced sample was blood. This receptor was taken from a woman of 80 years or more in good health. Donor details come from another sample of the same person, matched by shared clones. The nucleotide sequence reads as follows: TGTGCCAGCCTGGGGCTAGCGGGGGCGAGCGGCACAGATACGCAGTATTTT. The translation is CASLGLAGASGTDTQYF.